Presented here are 7 T cell receptor beta chains from one specimen sequenced in a study of T cells in localized non-small cell lung cancer. Repertoires were generated with immunoSEQ multiplex PCR, while TCRdb's copy carries only in-frame clones and drops some. The profile shows roughly 35,000 clones, approximately 90% of them singletons. The source material was peripheral blood, sampled before any cancer treatment. The receptor set was obtained from a woman between 35 and 75 years old with stage I lung adenocarcinoma.

The rearrangement joins TRBV19 to TRBJ2-5; 14 bases fit TRBD2. CDR3 length equals 16 residues. CDR1 is LNHDA, CDR2 SQIVND, per germline (reference sequence). After removal of 3 bases from V and 1 base from J, the junction contained 1 base not matched to a gene. The CDR3 DNA reads TGTGCCAGTAGTATCGGGACTAGCGGGGGCCAAGAGACCCAGTACTTC. It encodes CASSIGTSGGQETQYF.

This chain's CDR3 is CASSRRQGGNEKLFF. CDR3 bases: TGTGCCAGCTCACGAAGACAGGGAGGCAATGAAAAACTGTTTTTT. The chain has TRBV18 and TRBJ1-4; 7 nucleotides align to TRBD1. V lost 4 bases, J lost 5 bases, and 7 bases stayed unmatched. CDR3 length: 15 residues. The germline CDR1 and CDR2 sequences are KGHSH and LQKENI.

J is TRBJ1-1 and V is TRBV19; D is possibly TRBD1 (5 bases). Trimming removed 7 bases from V and 4 bases from J, with 16 bases in between. Germline V gene sequence: CDR1 LNHDA, CDR2 SQIVND (reference sequence). This CDR3 comprises 14 residues. CDR3 DNA: TGTGCCAGTATCTCTCTCTGGGGCGGCACTGAAGCTTTCTTT. Protein: CASISLWGGTEAFF.

This chain connects TRBV4-3 to TRBJ2-1; D remains ambiguous. Trimming took off 0 bases at V and 0 bases at J, with 6 bases between the two ends. The germline gives CDR1 LGHNA, CDR2 YSLEER. The CDR3 extends over 15 amino acids. CDR3 amino acids: CASSQDPSSYNEQFF. The CDR3 nucleotides read TGCGCCAGCAGCCAAGACCCGAGCTCCTACAATGAGCAGTTCTTC.

The J gene is TRBJ1-2, the V gene TRBV2; 10 bases are shared with TRBD1. This CDR3 has 12 residues. Germline V lookup: CDR1 SNHLY, CDR2 FYNNEI. V shed 11 bases and J 7 bases; nucleotides not matched to a gene: 7. CDR3 sequence reads: CAGGTGVSGYTF. Written as DNA, the CDR3 is TGTGCCGGGGGGACAGGGGTGTCTGGCTACACCTTC.

This chain joins TRBV10-2 and TRBJ1-5, with TRBD1 as a possible D gene (6 bases). This CDR3 is 15 amino acids long. The V end lost 6 bases, the J end lost 1 base, and 13 bases lay between the germline ends. CDR1 and CDR2 (germline): WSHSY, SAAADI. DNA of the CDR3: TGCGCCAGCAGGACAGGTTCTCGAAGCAATCAGCCCCAGCATTTT. Amino acid sequence: CASRTGSRSNQPQHF.

The rearrangement links TRBV10-2 to TRBJ2-7; maybe TRBD2 (5 bases). CDR3 length equals 15 residues. Trimming took 0 bases from V and 0 from J, leaving 9 bases between them. Germline loops: CDR1 WSHSY, CDR2 SAAADI. The CDR3 DNA follows: TGCGCCAGCAGTGAGTCGGGTAGCGCCTCCTACGAGCAGTACTTC. Its protein is CASSESGSASYEQYF.